These 2 T cell receptor beta chains were all obtained from the same sample, sequenced in a study of blood T cell repertoires in COVID-19. The table came from immunoSEQ multiplex PCR; TCRdb's copy has only in-frame clones and leaves some out. The sample has about 280,000 clones, 85% seen once. The sample comprised peripheral blood. These receptors were taken from a man aged 45 to 65 with active or convalescent COVID-19.

This sequence joins TRBV14 and TRBJ2-7; 8 bases agree with TRBD2. V lost 4 bases, J lost 4 bases, and 6 bases stayed unmatched. The CDR3 has 14 residues. Per germline, CDR1 SGHDN and CDR2 FVKESK. This chain's CDR3 is CASSLAGGSYEQYF. CDR3 sequence (DNA): TGTGCCAGCAGCCTGGCGGGAGGTAGTTACGAGCAGTACTTC.

A single count supports this clone. The gene calls are TRBV27 and TRBJ1-1; no clear D. Germline V gene data show CDR1 as MNHEY and CDR2 as SMNVEV (reference sequence). V was pared by 0 bases and J by 7 bases, with 6 bases between. CDR3 size: 12 residues. The CDR3 DNA follows: TGTGCCAGCAGTTTATCCGGTCGTGAAGCTTTCTTT. As protein: CASSLSGREAFF.